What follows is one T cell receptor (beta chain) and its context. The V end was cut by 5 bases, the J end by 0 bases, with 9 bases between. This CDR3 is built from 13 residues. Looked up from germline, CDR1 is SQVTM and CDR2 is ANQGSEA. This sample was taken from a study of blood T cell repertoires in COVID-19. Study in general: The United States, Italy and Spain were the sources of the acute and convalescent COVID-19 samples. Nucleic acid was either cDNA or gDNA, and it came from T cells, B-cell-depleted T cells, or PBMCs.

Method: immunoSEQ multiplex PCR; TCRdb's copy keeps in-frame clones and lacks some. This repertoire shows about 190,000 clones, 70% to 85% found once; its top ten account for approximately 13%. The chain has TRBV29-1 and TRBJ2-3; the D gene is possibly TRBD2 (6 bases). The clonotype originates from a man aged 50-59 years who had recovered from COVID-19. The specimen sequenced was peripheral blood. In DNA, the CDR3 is TGCAGCGTTTCTAGCGTAAGCACAGATACGCAGTATTTT. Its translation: CSVSSVSTDTQYF.